This T cell receptor (beta chain) was observed in a study of blood T cell repertoires in COVID-19. Study context: Researchers got acute and convalescent COVID-19 samples from the United States, Italy and Spain.

Generated by immunoSEQ multiplex PCR, the TCRdb table keeps only in-frame clones and is missing some. Seen here are about 340,000 clones, 85% to 90% observed once, and the top ten hold approximately 7.4%. The CDR3 has 15 amino acids. CDR1 is MGHRA, CDR2 YSYEKL, per germline. Between the trimmed V and J ends, which lost 6 bases and 0 bases, there was a span of 13 bases. The source of this sequence is a woman in her 70s with COVID-19, enrolled during active disease. The chain joins TRBV4-1 to TRBJ2-3; a weak D match, TRBD2 (6 bases). The sample was peripheral blood. DNA of the CDR3: TGCGCCAGCAGGAGTCCGGGGACTAGCACAGATACGCAGTATTTT. It translates to CASRSPGTSTDTQYF.